This T cell receptor (beta chain) came from a study of CD4+ T cells in melanoma. Whole-study results and caveats: CD8+ T cell, macrophage and B cell function reportedly correlated with neoantigen-specific CD4+ T cells. Reportedly, melanoma neoantigen-specific CD4+ T cells showed varied differentiation states.

Measured with immunoSEQ multiplex PCR; TCRdb has only the in-frame clones, and not every one. The sample gives 50,000 or so clones, 89% of which show up once; 12% is in the top ten. Germline CDR1 ENHRY, CDR2 SYGVKD. CDR3 length equals 20 residues. With 0 bases clipped from V and 4 bases from J, the junction kept 19 bases outside the gene matches. With regard to this clone: The antigen is undetermined.

The clonotype comes from a human donor with melanoma. The chain combines TRBV10-3 with TRBJ2-3; 7 bases fit TRBD1. Material: peripheral blood. The CDR3 is CAISESAVRGNTDRSDTQYF. The CDR3 DNA reads TGTGCCATCAGTGAGTCCGCGGTCAGGGGGAACACAGATCGTTCAGATACGCAGTATTTT.